The 30 T cell receptor beta chains listed next were all sequenced from one sample in a study of monozygotic twins with cystic fibrosis. The table came from immunoSEQ multiplex PCR; TCRdb's copy has only in-frame clones and leaves some out. Among about 36,000 clones listed, about 80% were seen once. The sample taken for sequencing was blood. The receptors here all came from a girl aged 2-10 years with cystic fibrosis.

CDR3 region: CASRTSQGANTEAFF. The DNA of the CDR3 is TGTGCCAGCAGGACCTCTCAGGGGGCGAACACTGAAGCTTTCTTT. This chain uses TRBV6-4 with TRBJ1-1; 8 positions match TRBD1. V gave up 6 bases and J gave up 1 base; unmatched junction bases: 7. This CDR3 is built from 15 residues. Germline assignment: CDR1 MRHNA and CDR2 SNTAGT.

The chain carries TRBV4-3 and TRBJ1-2; TRBD1 matches at 7 bases. CDR1 is LGHNA, CDR2 YSLEER, per germline. The CDR3 has 16 residues. After removal of 0 bases from V and 4 bases from J, the junction contained 8 bases not matched to a gene. CDR3 bases: TGCGCCAGCAGCCAAGATCGGCAGGGGGTGGTCTATGGCTACACCTTC. Its translation: CASSQDRQGVVYGYTF.

This chain joins TRBV18 and TRBJ2-3; the match to TRBD2 covers 12 bases. V trimming: 3 bases; J trimming: 6 bases; junction bases outside the gene matches: 13. CDR3 length: 18 amino acids. Germline CDR1 reads KGHSH; CDR2 reads LQKENI. The CDR3 DNA reads TGTGCCAGCTCACCCGTCCCGCCTAGCGGGGGGGCCCGGGATACGCAGTATTTT. Residues: CASSPVPPSGGARDTQYF.

V is TRBV30 and J is TRBJ2-5; no clear D gene. V was shortened by 1 base and J by 5 bases, with 8 bases between the two germline ends. Germline V gene sequence: CDR1 GTSNPN, CDR2 SVGIG (reference sequence). CDR3 length equals 12 residues. As DNA, the CDR3 is TGTGCCTGGAGTGCTTGGGGTGAGACCCAGTACTTC. It specifies CAWSAWGETQYF.

The chain employs TRBV7-2 and TRBJ1-2, with a tentative D call TRBD1 (5 bases). The V gene's germline CDR1 is SGHTA and CDR2 FQGNSA. This CDR3 contains 14 residues. V was trimmed by 1 base and J by 4 bases, leaving 10 bases between them. This CDR3 reads CASSLGSGIYGYTF. In DNA form, the CDR3 reads TGTGCCAGCAGCTTAGGATCAGGGATCTATGGCTACACCTTC.

Here the CDR3 reads CASSQDTDSGGPRRSQYF. For the CDR3, the DNA is TGTGCCAGCAGCCAAGACACTGATAGCGGGGGGCCCCGGCGGTCGCAGTATTTT. The V gene is TRBV4-2, the J gene TRBJ2-3, with TRBD2 identical over 10 bases. CDR3 length equals 18 residues. Germline loops: CDR1 LGHNA, CDR2 YNFKEQ. V dropped 0 bases and J dropped 10; count of bases not matched to a gene: 16.

The chain recombines TRBV30 with TRBJ2-3; 9 nucleotides align to TRBD2. This CDR3 is 19 amino acids long. Germline CDR1 and CDR2: GTSNPN and SVGIG (reference sequence). The ends lost 0 bases at V and 2 bases at J; junction bases unmatched: 15. CDR3 sequence: CAWSVLRAGGPLNTDTQYF. The CDR3 DNA sequence: TGTGCCTGGAGTGTACTCCGAGCGGGGGGCCCTCTTAACACAGATACGCAGTATTTT. The full variable domain, with the rest looked up from reference TRBV30 and TRBJ2-3, is SQTIHQWPATLVQPVGSPLSLECTVEGTSNPNLYWYRQAAGRGLQLLFYSVGIGQISSEVPQNLSASRPQDRQFILSSKKLLLSDSGFYLCAWSVLRAGGPLNTDTQYFGPGTRLTVL.

The chain recombines TRBV19 with TRBJ1-5; 9 nucleotides line up with TRBD1. Germline assignment: CDR1 LNHDA and CDR2 SQIVND (reference sequence). The V and J ends lost 3 bases and 4 bases, in that order; junction bases with no gene match: 4. This CDR3 has 15 residues. CDR3 loop: CASSIAGTGNQPQHF. CDR3 bases: TGTGCCAGTAGTATCGCCGGGACAGGGAATCAGCCCCAGCATTTT. Based on the CDR3 plus reference TRBV19 and TRBJ1-5, the full variable domain is DGGITQSPKYLFRKEGQNVTLSCEQNLNHDAMYWYRQDPGQGLRLIYYSQIVNDFQKGDIAEGYSVSREKKESFPLTVTSAQKNPTAFYLCASSIAGTGNQPQHFGDGTRLSIL.

The rearrangement links TRBV6-1 to TRBJ1-1; 8 nucleotides align to TRBD1. CDR1 MNHNS and CDR2 SASEGT come from the germline V gene. V lost 3 bases to trimming and J lost 5 bases; unmatched junction nucleotides: 5. This CDR3 has 14 residues. The CDR3 DNA sequence: TGTGCCAGCAGTGAGGCAGGGGGCTGGACTGAAGCTTTCTTT. Translating it yields CASSEAGGWTEAFF.

This clone was recorded a few times. The chain recombines TRBV9 with TRBJ1-6; TRBD1 is a possible D gene (5 bases). In germline, CDR1 is SGDLS, CDR2 YYNGEE. V was clipped by 0 bases and J by 0 bases, with 7 bases between them. The CDR3 spans 16 residues. The CDR3 coding sequence is TGTGCCAGCAGCGTAGGGGGGAGCTCCTATAATTCACCCCTCCACTTT. Its translation is CASSVGGSSYNSPLHF.

The chain combines TRBV4-2 with TRBJ1-4, with D unresolved. CDR3 length: 16 amino acids. From germline, CDR1 is LGHNA and CDR2 YNFKEQ. The V end was cut by 4 bases, the J end by 4 bases, with 16 bases between. CDR3 sequence (DNA): TGTGCCAGCAGCCGTCGAACAGAAACTCTTAATGAAAAACTGTTTTTT. Translating gives CASSRRTETLNEKLFF.

The chain has TRBV15 and TRBJ1-5; 9 positions agree with TRBD1. This CDR3 has 15 amino acids. Germline CDR1 LNHNV, CDR2 YYDKDF (reference sequence). V was clipped by 1 base and J by 4 bases; unmatched bases: 2. CDR3 sequence (DNA): TGTGCCACCAGCAGAGGGGGGACAGGGAATCAGCCCCAGCATTTT. It translates to CATSRGGTGNQPQHF.

The rearrangement uses TRBV29-1 and TRBJ2-7, with D hard to call. Trimming took 4 bases from V and 6 from J, leaving 10 bases between them. This CDR3 has 11 residues. Germline loops: CDR1 SQVTM, CDR2 ANQGSEA. CDR3 region: CSVAVLGEQYF. CDR3 DNA sequence: TGCAGCGTTGCGGTCTTAGGCGAGCAGTACTTC.

This sequence joins TRBV9 and TRBJ2-6, with D possibly called TRBD1 or TRBD2 (5 bases each). The V gene's germline CDR1 is SGDLS and CDR2 YYNGEE. The CDR3 totals 16 residues. Trimming cost V 3 bases and J 2 bases, with 12 bases left between them. The CDR3 DNA sequence: TGTGCCAGCAGCGCCGAGGGGTGGGCTGGGGCCAACGTCCTGACTTTC. The encoded protein is CASSAEGWAGANVLTF.

This clone was seen a handful of times. The V gene is TRBV7-3, the J gene TRBJ2-2, with D possibly matching TRBD2 (6 bases). The germline V gene has CDR1 SGHTA and CDR2 FQGTGA. The CDR3 covers 13 residues. V lost 5 bases and J lost 7, with 11 bases in between. In DNA form, the CDR3 reads TGTGCCAGCAGCCGCGGGGTGGTCGGGGAGCTGTTTTTT. Its translation is CASSRGVVGELFF.

The V and J genes are TRBV30 and TRBJ1-5, with 9 nucleotides matching TRBD1. The CDR3 runs to 13 residues. Germline trimming cut 5 bases from V and 4 bases from J; bases unmatched to any gene: 3. CDR1 and CDR2 (germline): GTSNPN, SVGIG (reference sequence). The CDR3 loop reads CAWDRGENQPQHF. The CDR3 nucleotides are TGTGCCTGGGACAGGGGGGAAAATCAGCCCCAGCATTTT.

This chain links TRBV4-1 with TRBJ1-2, with TRBD1 identical over 7 bases. The V gene's germline CDR1 is MGHRA and CDR2 YSYEKL. The CDR3 has 15 amino acids. With 4 bases clipped from V and 1 base from J, the junction kept 6 bases outside the gene matches. The CDR3 nucleotides read TGCGCCAGCAGCCCCCGGGACAGCCTTAACTATGGCTACACCTTC. It codes for CASSPRDSLNYGYTF.

The sample holds one count of this clone. The V gene is TRBV7-9, the J gene TRBJ1-1; possibly TRBD1 for D (5 bases). The CDR3 is made up of 15 amino acids. The V end was cut by 3 bases, the J end by 4 bases, with 15 bases between. CDR1 and CDR2 (germline): SEHNR, FQNEAQ (reference sequence). The CDR3 here is CASSFSGSVPTEAFF. The CDR3 coding sequence is TGTGCCAGCAGCTTCTCAGGGTCCGTACCCACTGAAGCTTTCTTT.

The chain couples TRBV30 to TRBJ1-1; the D is unclear. The CDR3 is made up of 12 amino acids. The V gene lost 5 bases and the J gene lost 3 bases, with 10 bases spanning the gap. Germline CDR1 is GTSNPN and CDR2 is SVGIG (reference sequence). CDR3 coding DNA: TGTGCCTGGCATCGGTGGGACACTGAAGCTTTCTTT. This codes for CAWHRWDTEAFF.

The rearrangement joins TRBV4-2 to TRBJ2-3; TRBD1 agrees at 9 bases. The V gene end was trimmed by 2 bases and the J gene end by 3 bases; junction bases not matched to a gene: 9. Germline V gives CDR1 LGHNA, CDR2 YNFKEQ. CDR3 length: 17 amino acids. The CDR3 DNA reads TGTGCCAGCAGCCAACTCCCGGGACAGGGACTGACAGATACGCAGTATTTT. Translation gives CASSQLPGQGLTDTQYF.

This clone appeared once. The rearrangement links TRBV4-2 to TRBJ2-3; 10 bases line up with TRBD2. The CDR3 runs 17 residues. Germline trimming cut 0 bases from V and 2 bases from J; bases unmatched to any gene: 5. The germline gives CDR1 LGHNA, CDR2 YNFKEQ. For the CDR3, the DNA is TGTGCCAGCAGCCAAGATCCAACTAGCGGGGCCACAGATACGCAGTATTTT. Protein sequence: CASSQDPTSGATDTQYF.

This clone was observed a few times. This chain joins TRBV15 and TRBJ2-7; 7 nucleotides align to TRBD1. Germline V gene lookup returns CDR1 LNHNV and CDR2 YYDKDF (reference sequence). After removal of 5 bases from V and 3 bases from J, the junction contained 7 bases not matched to a gene. The CDR3 has 14 amino acids. CDR3 amino acids: CATSPTTGSYEQYF. DNA of the CDR3: TGTGCCACCAGCCCAACGACAGGGAGCTACGAGCAGTACTTC.

The rearrangement links TRBV7-8 to TRBJ2-6; perhaps TRBD1 as D (6 bases). Trimming left V 1 base short and J 2 bases short, with 6 bases between. Germline CDR1 reads SGHVS; CDR2 reads FQNEAQ. The CDR3 is made up of 15 amino acids. The CDR3 loop reads CASSLGQAGANVLTF. The CDR3 coding sequence is TGTGCCAGCAGCTTAGGACAGGCTGGGGCCAACGTCCTGACTTTC.

V usage is TRBV4-3 and J usage is TRBJ2-7; D not certain. The V end was cut by 0 bases, the J end by 1 base, with 10 bases between. From germline, CDR1 is LGHNA and CDR2 YSLEER. The CDR3 has 15 amino acids. CDR3 DNA: TGCGCCAGCAGCCAAGACATAGGACCTTCCTACGAGCAGTACTTC. Its protein is CASSQDIGPSYEQYF.

This chain uses TRBV7-8 with TRBJ2-5; 11 bases agree with TRBD1. The germline V gene encodes CDR1 SGHVS and CDR2 FQNEAQ. The V segment lost 5 bases and the J segment 3 bases; nucleotides outside the gene matches: 14. The CDR3 runs to 18 residues. The CDR3 spells CASSRIIIGTGGKETQYF. The CDR3 nucleotides read TGTGCCAGCAGCCGTATCATAATCGGGACAGGGGGGAAAGAGACCCAGTACTTC. The full variable domain, rest sourced from reference TRBV7-8 and TRBJ2-5, is GAGVSQSPRYKVAKRGQDVALRCDPISGHVSLFWYQQALGQGPEFLTYFQNEAQLDKSGLPSDRFFAERPEGSVSTLKIQRTQQEDSAVYLCASSRIIIGTGGKETQYFGPGTRLLVL.

The chain joins TRBV5-1 to TRBJ1-5, with D tentatively TRBD1 (6 bases). V gave up 1 base and J gave up 2 bases, with 13 bases separating them. The length of the CDR3 is 16 residues. Germline V gene sequence: CDR1 SGHRS, CDR2 YFSETQ. The CDR3 DNA is TGCGCCAGCAGCTTGATCGGGGGCCGGGGCAATCAGCCCCAGCATTTT. Translated, it gives CASSLIGGRGNQPQHF.

This clone appeared a few times. V is TRBV2 and J is TRBJ1-1, with D tentatively TRBD1 (6 bases). V was shortened by 6 bases and J by 3 bases, with 11 bases between the two germline ends. The CDR3 contains 13 residues. CDR1 SNHLY and CDR2 FYNNEI come from the germline V gene. CDR3 sequence (DNA): TGTGCCAGCAGGGGTCAGGGGTACACTGAAGCTTTCTTT. Translating it yields CASRGQGYTEAFF.

This chain connects TRBV25-1 to TRBJ2-7; 9 bases map to TRBD1. Germline loops: CDR1 MGHDK, CDR2 SYGVNS. The CDR3 is 13 amino acids. After removal of 6 bases from V and 7 bases from J, the junction contained 7 bases not matched to a gene. The CDR3 DNA reads as TGTGCCAGCAGGGGGACAGGGTCGGGTGAGCAGTACTTC. Protein sequence: CASRGTGSGEQYF.

V usage is TRBV14 and J usage is TRBJ2-5; D is uncertain. This CDR3 is 15 amino acids long. The germline V gene has CDR1 SGHDN and CDR2 FVKESK. V was clipped by 4 bases and J by 0 bases, with 12 bases between them. CDR3 in DNA: TGTGCCAGCAGCCCCCGCGCATTGTACCAAGAGACCCAGTACTTC. Protein product: CASSPRALYQETQYF.

The V gene is TRBV25-1, the J gene TRBJ1-1; tentatively, D is TRBD1 (6 bases). CDR3 length: 16 residues. The V and J ends lost 4 bases and 2 bases respectively, with 17 bases between them. Germline assignment: CDR1 MGHDK and CDR2 SYGVNS. The CDR3, as DNA: TGTGCCAGCAGTGGGGAGGTCAGCAGGGGTAACACTGAAGCTTTCTTT. It yields the protein CASSGEVSRGNTEAFF.